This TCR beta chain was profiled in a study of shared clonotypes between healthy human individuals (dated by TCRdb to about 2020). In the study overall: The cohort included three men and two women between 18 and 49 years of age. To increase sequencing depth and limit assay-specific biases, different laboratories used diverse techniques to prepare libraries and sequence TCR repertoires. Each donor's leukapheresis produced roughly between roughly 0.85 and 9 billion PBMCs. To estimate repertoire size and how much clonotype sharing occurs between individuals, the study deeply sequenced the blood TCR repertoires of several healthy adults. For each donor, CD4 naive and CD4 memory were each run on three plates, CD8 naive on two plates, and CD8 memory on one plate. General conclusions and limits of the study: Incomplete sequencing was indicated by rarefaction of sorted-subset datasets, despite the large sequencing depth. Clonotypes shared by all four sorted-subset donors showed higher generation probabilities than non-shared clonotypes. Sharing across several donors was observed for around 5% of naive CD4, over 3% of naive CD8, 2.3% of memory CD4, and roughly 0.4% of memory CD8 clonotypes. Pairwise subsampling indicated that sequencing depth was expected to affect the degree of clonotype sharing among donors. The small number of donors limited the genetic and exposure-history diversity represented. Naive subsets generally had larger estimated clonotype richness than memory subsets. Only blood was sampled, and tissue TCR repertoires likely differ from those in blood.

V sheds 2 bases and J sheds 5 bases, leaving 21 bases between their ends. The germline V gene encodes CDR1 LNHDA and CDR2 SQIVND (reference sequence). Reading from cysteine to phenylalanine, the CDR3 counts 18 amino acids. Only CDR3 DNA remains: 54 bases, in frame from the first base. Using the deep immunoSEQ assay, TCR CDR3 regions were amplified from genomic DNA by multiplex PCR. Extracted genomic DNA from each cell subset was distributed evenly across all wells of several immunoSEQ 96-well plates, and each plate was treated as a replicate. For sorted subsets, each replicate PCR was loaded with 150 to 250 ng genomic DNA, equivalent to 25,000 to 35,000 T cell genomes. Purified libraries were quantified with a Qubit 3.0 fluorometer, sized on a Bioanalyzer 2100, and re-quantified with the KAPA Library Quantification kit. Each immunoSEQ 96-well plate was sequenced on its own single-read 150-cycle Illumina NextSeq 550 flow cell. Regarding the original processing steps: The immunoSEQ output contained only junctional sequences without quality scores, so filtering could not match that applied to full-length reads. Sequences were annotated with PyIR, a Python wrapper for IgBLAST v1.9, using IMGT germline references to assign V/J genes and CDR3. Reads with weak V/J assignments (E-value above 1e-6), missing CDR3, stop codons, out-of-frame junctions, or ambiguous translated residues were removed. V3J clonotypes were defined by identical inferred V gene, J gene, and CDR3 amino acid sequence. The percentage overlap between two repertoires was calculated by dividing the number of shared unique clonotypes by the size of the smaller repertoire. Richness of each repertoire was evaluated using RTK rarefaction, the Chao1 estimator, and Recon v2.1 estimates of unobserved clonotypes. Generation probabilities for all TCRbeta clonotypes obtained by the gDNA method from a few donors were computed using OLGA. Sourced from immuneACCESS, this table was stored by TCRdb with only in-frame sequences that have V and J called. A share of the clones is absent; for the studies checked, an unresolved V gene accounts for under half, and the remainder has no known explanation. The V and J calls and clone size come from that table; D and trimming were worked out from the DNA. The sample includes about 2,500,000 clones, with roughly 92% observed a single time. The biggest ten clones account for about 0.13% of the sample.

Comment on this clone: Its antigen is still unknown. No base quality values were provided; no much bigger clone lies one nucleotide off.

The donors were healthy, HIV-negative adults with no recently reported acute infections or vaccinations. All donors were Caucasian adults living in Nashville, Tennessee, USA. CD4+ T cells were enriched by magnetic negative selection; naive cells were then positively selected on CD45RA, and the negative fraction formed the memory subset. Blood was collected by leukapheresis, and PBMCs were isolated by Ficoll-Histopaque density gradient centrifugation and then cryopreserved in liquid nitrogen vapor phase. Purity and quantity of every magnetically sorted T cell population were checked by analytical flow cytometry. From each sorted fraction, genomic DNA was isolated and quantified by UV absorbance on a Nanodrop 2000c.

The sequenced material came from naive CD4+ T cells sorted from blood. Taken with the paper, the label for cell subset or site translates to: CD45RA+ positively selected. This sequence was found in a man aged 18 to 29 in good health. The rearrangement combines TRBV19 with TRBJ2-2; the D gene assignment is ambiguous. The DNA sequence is TGTGCCAGTAGTATAAACCGAACCCCCTCCCTGGGAACCGGGGAGCTGTTTTTT. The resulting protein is CASSINRTPSLGTGELFF.